The source of this T cell receptor (beta chain) is a study of blood T cell repertoires in COVID-19. The assay was immunoSEQ multiplex PCR, and TCRdb's table has in-frame clones only and misses some. The sample has 300,000 to 400,000 clones; about nine tenths are singletons. The V gene's germline CDR1 is MNHEY and CDR2 SVGAGI. Trimming pared 6 bases from V and 9 bases from J, leaving 16 bases between. The CDR3 runs to 13 residues. Sequencing was done on a sample of PBMCs or T cells enriched from blood (not recorded which). The clonotype was recovered from a man in his fifties or sixties who had recovered from COVID-19. The chain combines TRBV6-5 with TRBJ2-3, with D tentatively TRBD2 (6 bases). The CDR3 nucleotides are TGTGCCAGCAGACCCACCGGGACTCCGACGCAGTATTTT. It translates to CASRPTGTPTQYF.